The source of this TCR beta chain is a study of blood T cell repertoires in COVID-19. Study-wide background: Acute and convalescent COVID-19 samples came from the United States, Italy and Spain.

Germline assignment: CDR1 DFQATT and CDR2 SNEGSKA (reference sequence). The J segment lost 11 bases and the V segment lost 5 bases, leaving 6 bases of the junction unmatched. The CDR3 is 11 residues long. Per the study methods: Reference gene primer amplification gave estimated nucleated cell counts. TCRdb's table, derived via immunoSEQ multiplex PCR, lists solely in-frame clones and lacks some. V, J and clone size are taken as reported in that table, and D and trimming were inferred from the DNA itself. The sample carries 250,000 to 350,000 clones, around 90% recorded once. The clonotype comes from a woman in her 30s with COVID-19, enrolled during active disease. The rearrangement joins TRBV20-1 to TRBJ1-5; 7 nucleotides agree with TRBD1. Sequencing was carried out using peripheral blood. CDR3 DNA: TGCAGTGCTGAACCAGGGGGGACCCAGCATTTT. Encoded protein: CSAEPGGTQHF.